This is a list of T cell receptor beta chains from one sample in a study of Graves' ophthalmopathy and Graves' hyperthyroidism. Using its own MiXCR run on the multiplex PCR reads, TCRdb lists one record per CDR3 protein. The data contain about 400,000 distinct CDR3 sequences, around 20% of them singletons. The sequenced sample was peripheral blood. All receptors derive from a woman aged 18 to 35 with Graves' ophthalmopathy. Each CDR3 is given with its conserved first and last residue. D genes are given only for firm matches. For some rows the clone size is stated as once, few or many, or as a class when expanded; others skip it.

J,size,V,D,CDR3,DNA
TRBJ1-6,many,TRBV20-1,-,CSVFGGRHNSPLHF,TGCAGTGTATTCGGGGGGAGACATAATTCACCCCTCCACTTT
TRBJ1-2,many,TRBV24-1,TRBD1,CATSEVRDRGLGLLDYTF,TGTGCCACCAGTGAGGTCCGGGACAGGGGTTTGGGTTTGTTGGACTACACCTTC
TRBJ2-7,-,TRBV28,-,CASSFDFGGFYEQYF,TGTGCCAGCAGTTTCGATTTCGGCGGATTCTACGAGCAGTACTTC
TRBJ2-7,many,TRBV6-1,-,CASSESVVDEQYF,TGTGCCAGCAGTGAGAGCGTCGTAGACGAGCAGTACTTC
TRBJ1-6,-,TRBV27,-,CASSWGIASPLHF,TGTGCCAGCAGTTGGGGTATTGCTTCACCCCTCCACTTT
TRBJ2-7,many,TRBV20-1,TRBD1,CSVHSDRGQPEQYF,TGCAGTGTTCACTCCGACAGGGGGCAGCCCGAGCAGTACTTC
TRBJ2-2,many,TRBV10-1,-,CASSERDTNTGELFF,TGCGCCAGCAGTGAACGGGACACCAACACCGGGGAGCTGTTTTTT
TRBJ1-2,many,TRBV6-4,-,CASSDSAGQIYGYTF,TGTGCCAGCAGTGACTCGGCCGGACAGATCTATGGCTACACCTTC
TRBJ2-5,-,TRBV7-2,-,CASSVNTQFETQYF,TGTGCCAGCAGCGTCAACACCCAATTTGAGACCCAGTACTTC
TRBJ1-1,many,TRBV20-1,-,CSAKTPGSMNTEAFF,TGCAGTGCCAAAACCCCCGGGAGCATGAACACTGAAGCTTTCTTT
TRBJ1-2,many,TRBV12-3/TRBV12-4,TRBD1,CASSPGQGGGYTF,TGTGCCAGCAGCCCGGGACAGGGGGGTGGCTACACCTTC
TRBJ2-5,many,TRBV15,TRBD2,CATSDESGGETQYF,TGTGCCACCAGCGATGAAAGCGGGGGAGAGACCCAGTACTTC
TRBJ2-7,few,TRBV6-1,-,CASGQIPYEQYF,TGTGCCAGCGGTCAGATACCTTACGAGCAGTACTTC
TRBJ2-5,many,TRBV20-1,-,CSARIHRGLQETQYF,TGCAGTGCTAGAATTCACCGAGGCCTTCAAGAGACCCAGTACTTC
TRBJ2-2,many,TRBV24-1,TRBD1,CATSDHRGTGELFF,TGTGCCACCAGTGATCACAGGGGAACCGGGGAGCTGTTTTTT
TRBJ2-7,many,TRBV11-2,TRBD2,CASSRGLAGYEQYF,TGTGCCAGCAGCCGGGGACTAGCGGGGTACGAGCAGTACTTC
TRBJ1-1,many,TRBV20-1,-,CSARGGGRDTEAFF,TGCAGTGCTAGAGGCGGGGGAAGGGACACTGAAGCTTTCTTT
TRBJ1-1,-,TRBV2,-,CASHLSGTGGTEAFF,TGTGCCAGCCACTTGTCCGGGACGGGAGGCACTGAAGCTTTCTTT
TRBJ1-5,-,TRBV20-1,-,CSAGRDTSQPQHF,TGCAGTGCTGGCCGGGACACCAGCCAGCCCCAGCATTTT
TRBJ2-7,many,TRBV29-1,TRBD2,CSAYLAGGAYEQYF,TGCAGCGCCTACCTAGCGGGAGGTGCCTACGAGCAGTACTTC
TRBJ2-7,many,TRBV7-3,TRBD2,CASSPTPGRAYEQYF,TGTGCCAGCAGCCCCACCCCGGGGAGGGCCTACGAGCAGTACTTC
TRBJ1-1,-,TRBV12-3/TRBV12-4,TRBD1,CASRTGQDNTEAFF,TGTGCCAGCAGGACGGGACAGGACAACACTGAAGCTTTCTTT
TRBJ2-2,many,TRBV10-3,-,CAIRFNTGELFF,TGTGCCATCAGGTTTAACACCGGGGAGCTGTTTTTT